The next 2 T cell receptor beta chains were all read from a single sample in a study of STAT3 mutations in large granular lymphocyte leukemia. Study findings and constraints: In T-cell large granular lymphocyte leukemia, about half of patients showed multiple immunodominant subclonotypes.

Their recognized antigens are unknown. Produced via immunoSEQ multiplex PCR; TCRdb's table is partial and in-frame only. The sample records more than 10,000 clones, about 84% being singletons. Sequencing input: peripheral blood mononuclear cells. The receptors were sampled from a man between 60 and 75 years old with T-cell large granular lymphocyte leukemia. Some clones in this sample may be carry-over from other donors' samples.

This clone was recorded once. This chain uses TRBV28 with TRBJ1-6, with D maybe TRBD1 (5 bases). The germline V and J ends were trimmed by 4 bases and 14 bases, with 24 bases remaining between them. CDR3 size: 16 residues. Looked up from germline, CDR1 is MDHEN and CDR2 is SYDVKM. The CDR3 DNA follows: TGTGCCAGCAGTTCCCCAGGGCCGGAAGCCCTTAGTTCCCTCCACTTT. It yields the protein CASSSPGPEALSSLHF.

J is TRBJ2-7 and V is TRBV5-4, with a tentative D call TRBD2 (5 bases). Trimming shortened V by 4 bases and J by 0 bases, and 14 bases separated the two germline ends. CDR1 is SGHNT, CDR2 YYREEE, per germline (reference sequence). This CDR3 region has 15 residues. CDR3 sequence (DNA): TGTGCCAGCAGCCAGGCAGCGGTGAGCTCCTACGAGCAGTACTTC. This gives the protein CASSQAAVSSYEQYF.